This TCR beta chain comes out of a study of T cell repertoires in cytomegalovirus infection. General study results and limits: Using cumulative public TCR beta family frequency, the authors identified those who carried CMV together with the relevant HLA.

In this sample, this clonotype turned up a few times. Antigen unknown. The V gene end was trimmed by 5 bases and the J gene end by 2 bases; junction bases not matched to a gene: 5. The CDR3 runs 14 residues. TCRdb re-called the reads through MiXCR, storing one row per CDR3 protein. The sample comprises 740,000 or so distinct CDR3 sequences, approximately 34% of which are singletons, and 2.8% rests with the top ten. The gene calls are TRBV12-3 or TRBV12-4 and TRBJ1-1; 7 bases are shared with TRBD1. The receptor comes from a human donor in good health (CMV status not recorded). Some clones in this sample may be carry-over from other donors' samples. The sequenced material came from PBMCs. CDR3 coding DNA: TGTGCCAGCAGTCCCTGGGACAGTAACACTGAAGCTTTCTTT. It specifies CASSPWDSNTEAFF.